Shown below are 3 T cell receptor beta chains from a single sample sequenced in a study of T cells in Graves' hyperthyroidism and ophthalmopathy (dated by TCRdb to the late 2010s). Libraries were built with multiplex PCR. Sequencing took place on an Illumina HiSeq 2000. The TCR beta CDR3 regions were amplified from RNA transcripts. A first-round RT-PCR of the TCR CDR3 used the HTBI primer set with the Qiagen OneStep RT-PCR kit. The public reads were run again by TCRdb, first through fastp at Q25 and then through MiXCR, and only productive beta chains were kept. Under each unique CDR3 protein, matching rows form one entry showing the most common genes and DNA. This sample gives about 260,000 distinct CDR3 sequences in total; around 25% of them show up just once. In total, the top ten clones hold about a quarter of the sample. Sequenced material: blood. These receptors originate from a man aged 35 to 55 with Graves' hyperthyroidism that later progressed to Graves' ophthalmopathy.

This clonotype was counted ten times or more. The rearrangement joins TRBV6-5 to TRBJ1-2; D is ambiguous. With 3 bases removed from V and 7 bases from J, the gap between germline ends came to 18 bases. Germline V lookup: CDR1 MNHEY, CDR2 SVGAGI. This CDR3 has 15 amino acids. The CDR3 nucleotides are TGTGCCAGCAGTTATAGTTTGAGTGTTTCGGGTGGCTACACCTTC. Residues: CASSYSLSVSGGYTF.

The CDR3 DNA is TGTGCCAGCAGACACACTAGCGGGAGCGGCTACGAGCAGTACTTC. As protein: CASRHTSGSGYEQYF. The chain couples TRBV6-1 to TRBJ2-7; 11 bases align to TRBD2. V shed 6 bases, J shed 3 bases, and the junction held 7 bases outside the gene matches. This CDR3 region has 15 residues. Germline V gene lookup returns CDR1 MNHNS and CDR2 SASEGT.

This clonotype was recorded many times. The CDR3 DNA reads as TGTGCCAGCAGTTCTTACACCGCCAGGGTTCAGTACTTC. This translates into CASSSYTARVQYF. This rearrangement joins TRBV6-5 to TRBJ2-4; possible D gene TRBD1, 5 bases. This CDR3 has 13 residues. Trimming left V 4 bases short and J 11 bases short, with 15 bases between. In germline, CDR1 is MNHEY, CDR2 SVGAGI.